These 32 T cell receptor beta chains originate from one sample sequenced in a study of cytomegalovirus exposure and HLA in healthy donors. A multiplex PCR was run with 60 Vbeta primers and 13 Jbeta primers. Produced via immunoSEQ multiplex PCR; TCRdb's table is partial and in-frame only. The sample records about 110,000 clones, more than 65% being singletons. The specimen sequenced was PBMCs. The receptor source for this set is a young man in good health and CMV-seronegative.

This clone showed up just once. The chain couples TRBV15 to TRBJ2-7, with 9 bases lining up with TRBD1. In germline, CDR1 is LNHNV, CDR2 YYDKDF (reference sequence). CDR3 length equals 15 residues. The V segment lost 4 bases and the J segment 0 bases; nucleotides outside the gene matches: 4. The CDR3 sequence: CATSKGQGLSYEQYF. CDR3 DNA sequence: TGTGCCACCAGCAAGGGACAGGGCCTCTCCTACGAGCAGTACTTC.

The chain is built from TRBV27 and TRBJ2-5; no clear D. CDR1 MNHEY and CDR2 SMNVEV come from the germline V gene (reference sequence). Trimming removed 3 bases at V and 0 bases at J, with 5 bases between. The CDR3 sequence is 13 residues long. The CDR3 bases are TGTGCCAGCAGTTTCCAGTACCAAGAGACCCAGTACTTC. Protein: CASSFQYQETQYF.

The chain uses TRBV7-2 and TRBJ2-1; 10 bases are shared with TRBD1. Looked up from germline, CDR1 is SGHTA and CDR2 is FQGNSA. The CDR3 length is 14 residues. J was trimmed by 5 bases and V by 6 bases; bases with no gene match: 4. Here the CDR3 DNA reads TGTGCCAGCAGATGGACAGGGGGGAACAATGAGCAGTTCTTC. It translates to CASRWTGGNNEQFF.

The chain joins TRBV7-2 to TRBJ2-7; D remains ambiguous. Per germline, CDR1 SGHTA and CDR2 FQGNSA. Trimming cost V 2 bases and J 3 bases, with 11 bases left between them. The CDR3 runs to 14 residues. CDR3 residues: CASSLWSNDYEQYF. CDR3 sequence (DNA): TGTGCCAGCAGCTTATGGTCTAACGACTACGAGCAGTACTTC.

The chain couples TRBV13 to TRBJ2-7, with 8 bases that match TRBD1. Trimming removed 4 bases from V and 5 bases from J; junction bases left unmatched: 4. CDR3 length: 13 amino acids. CDR1 PRHDT and CDR2 FYEKMQ come from the germline V gene (reference sequence). CDR3 loop: CASSSRTGNEQYF. The CDR3 DNA sequence: TGTGCCAGCAGCTCTAGGACAGGGAACGAGCAGTACTTC.

The CDR3 DNA is TGCAGCGGGGGCGAGGGGGCGGGCGGGGAGCTGTTTTTT. It is translated as CSGGEGAGGELFF. The rearrangement uses TRBV29-1 and TRBJ2-2; 7 nucleotides line up with TRBD1. The J segment lost 7 bases and the V segment lost 7 bases, leaving 9 bases of the junction unmatched. Germline V gene lookup returns CDR1 SQVTM and CDR2 ANQGSEA. The CDR3 is made up of 13 amino acids.

The chain employs TRBV11-2 and TRBJ1-1, with 8 bases matching TRBD1. The CDR3 totals 13 residues. Per germline, CDR1 SGHAT and CDR2 FQNNGV. V trimming: 0 bases; J trimming: 10 bases; junction bases outside the gene matches: 4. Here the CDR3 reads CASSLDRTGLAFF. For the CDR3, the DNA is TGTGCCAGCAGCTTAGACCGGACAGGGTTAGCTTTCTTT.

The rearrangement joins TRBV27 to TRBJ1-5; D may be TRBD1 (6 bases). The CDR3 sequence is 14 residues long. V lost 4 bases to trimming and J lost 1 base, with 8 bases between them. Germline V lookup: CDR1 MNHEY, CDR2 SMNVEV (reference sequence). The CDR3 DNA is TGTGCCAGCAGTTATGGGGGCAGCAATCAGCCCCAGCATTTT. This gives the protein CASSYGGSNQPQHF.

The chain couples TRBV10-2 to TRBJ2-1, with TRBD2 matching over 10 bases. CDR1 is WSHSY, CDR2 SAAADI, per germline. The CDR3 is made up of 16 amino acids. V was clipped by 5 bases and J by 2 bases; unmatched bases: 6. CDR3: CASSSISGGAYNEQFF. The CDR3 DNA sequence: TGCGCCAGCAGTAGCATCAGCGGGGGGGCCTACAATGAGCAGTTCTTC.

V is TRBV5-1 and J is TRBJ1-3, with 7 bases identical to TRBD1. CDR3 length: 17 residues. Germline V gene lookup returns CDR1 SGHRS and CDR2 YFSETQ. V shed 5 bases, J shed 1 base, and the junction held 12 bases outside the gene matches. CDR3 bases: TGCGCCAGCAGTGTAGGGACAGCCACTCCTTCTGGAAACACCATATATTTT. This translates into CASSVGTATPSGNTIYF.

For this clone: Other DNA sequences in the same sample also yield this CDR3. V usage is TRBV11-2 and J usage is TRBJ2-3, with a possible D match to TRBD1 (6 bases). The germline CDR1 and CDR2 sequences are SGHAT and FQNNGV. V lost 2 bases and J 4 bases, leaving 7 bases between the germline ends. This CDR3 region has 13 residues. The CDR3 here is CASSLQGPDTQYF. DNA for the CDR3: TGTGCCAGCAGCTTACAGGGGCCAGATACGCAGTATTTT.

This rearrangement joins TRBV10-1 to TRBJ2-1, with D possibly TRBD2 on 6 matching bases. The CDR3 length is 16 residues. Trimming cost V 0 bases and J 4 bases, with 13 bases left between them. Per the germline V gene, CDR1 is WNHNN and CDR2 is SYGVQD (reference sequence). As DNA, the CDR3 is TGCGCCAGCAGTGAGTCCGGGGGAGGAGGGTACAATGAGCAGTTCTTC. It is translated as CASSESGGGGYNEQFF.

The chain uses TRBV11-2 and TRBJ1-2; TRBD1 agrees at 8 bases. Per the germline V gene, CDR1 is SGHAT and CDR2 is FQNNGV. Unmatched junction bases numbered 10, after V lost 5 bases and J lost 8 bases. This CDR3 has 14 residues. Here the CDR3 reads CASSRTQGAGGYTF. The DNA for the CDR3 is TGTGCCAGCAGCCGCACCCAGGGGGCGGGGGGCTACACCTTC.

The rearrangement joins TRBV6-5 to TRBJ2-6; D gene ambiguous. Trimming cost V 2 bases and J 0 bases, with 5 bases left between them. This CDR3 spans 15 amino acids. Germline V lookup: CDR1 MNHEY, CDR2 SVGAGI. CDR3 nucleotide sequence: TGTGCCAGCAGTTACACTAACTCTGGGGCCAACGTCCTGACTTTC. It specifies CASSYTNSGANVLTF.

The rearrangement links TRBV27 to TRBJ2-3; the match to TRBD2 covers 9 bases. CDR1 is MNHEY, CDR2 SMNVEV, per germline (reference sequence). The CDR3 spans 14 residues. J gave up 6 bases and V 3 bases, and 4 bases lay outside the gene matches. The CDR3 bases are TGTGCCAGCAGTTTGGAGCGGGGGGACGATACGCAGTATTTT. Protein sequence: CASSLERGDDTQYF.

The rearrangement uses TRBV30 and TRBJ2-3; 8 bases agree with TRBD2. The CDR3 spans 16 residues. CDR1 and CDR2 (germline): GTSNPN, SVGIG (reference sequence). J was trimmed by 2 bases and V by 4 bases; bases with no gene match: 11. The CDR3 spells CAWTGGGGISTDTQYF. CDR3 in DNA: TGTGCCTGGACGGGGGGGGGCGGCATTTCCACAGATACGCAGTATTTT.

Written as DNA, the CDR3 is TGTGCCAGCAGCTTCGGGGGGGCCGGAAACACCATATATTTT. Its translation is CASSFGGAGNTIYF. This rearrangement joins TRBV7-9 to TRBJ1-3; possibly TRBD1 for D (6 bases). Trimming took off 3 bases at V and 4 bases at J, with 10 bases between the two ends. The germline V gene has CDR1 SEHNR and CDR2 FQNEAQ (reference sequence). CDR3 length: 14 residues.

CDR3 nucleotide sequence: TGTGCCAGCAGCTTCCAGGACAGGAGCTCCTACGAGCAGTACTTC. Translated, it gives CASSFQDRSSYEQYF. The chain joins TRBV7-9 to TRBJ2-7; 7 bases agree with TRBD1. This CDR3 is 15 amino acids long. After removal of 3 bases from V and 0 bases from J, the junction contained 5 bases not matched to a gene. Germline loops: CDR1 SEHNR, CDR2 FQNEAQ (reference sequence).

This sequence joins TRBV7-9 and TRBJ2-7; TRBD1 matches at 8 bases. CDR3 size: 14 residues. Per germline, CDR1 SEHNR and CDR2 FQNEAQ (reference sequence). Germline trimming cut 6 bases from V and 6 bases from J; bases unmatched to any gene: 10. The chain's CDR3 is CASSSWTGTGEQYF. CDR3 coding DNA: TGTGCCAGCAGTTCCTGGACAGGGACGGGCGAGCAGTACTTC.

The V and J genes are TRBV6-5 and TRBJ2-5, with D perhaps matching TRBD2 (5 bases). CDR1 and CDR2 (germline): MNHEY, SVGAGI. The CDR3 contains 16 residues. V gave up 4 bases and J gave up 4 bases, with 19 bases separating them. The CDR3 DNA follows: TGTGCCAGCAGTTCGAGCCGGGATCCCCTACGAGAGACCCAGTACTTC. Translating gives CASSSSRDPLRETQYF.

The V gene is TRBV29-1, the J gene TRBJ1-4, with D possibly matching TRBD1 (5 bases). The V end lost 7 bases, the J end lost 6 bases, and 12 bases lay between the germline ends. The CDR3 runs to 12 residues. Germline V gene data show CDR1 as SQVTM and CDR2 as ANQGSEA. The CDR3 DNA reads as TGCAGCGCCCAGGGTCGGCATGAAAAACTGTTTTTT. Encoded protein: CSAQGRHEKLFF. The whole variable domain, remainder taken from reference TRBV29-1 and TRBJ1-4, is SAVISQKPSRDICQRGTSLTIQCQVDSQVTMMFWYRQQPGQSLTLIATANQGSEATYESGFVIDKFPISRPNLTFSTLTVSNMSPEDSSIYLCSAQGRHEKLFFGSGTQLSVL.

The CDR3 nucleotides read TGTGCCAGCTCACCGTCGGAGACCCAGTACTTC. Translated, it gives CASSPSETQYF. The chain has TRBV18 and TRBJ2-5; D gene unclear. This CDR3 is built from 11 residues. With 3 bases removed from V and 5 bases from J, the gap between germline ends came to 4 bases. From germline, CDR1 is KGHSH and CDR2 LQKENI.

There are many counts of this clone. This chain joins TRBV5-6 and TRBJ1-4; perhaps TRBD1 as D (6 bases). Germline values: CDR1 SGHDT, CDR2 YYEEEE. The CDR3 has 16 residues. Trimming shortened V by 4 bases and J by 8 bases, and 21 bases separated the two germline ends. CDR3 in DNA: TGTGCCAGCAGCAGACCTGGACAGCAAAAGGAGGAAAAACTGTTTTTT. It encodes CASSRPGQQKEEKLFF.

The CDR3 reads CASSPGQLPTDTQYF. CDR3 nucleotides: TGTGCCAGCAGCCCGGGACAGCTCCCCACAGATACGCAGTATTTT. The chain employs TRBV11-3 and TRBJ2-3; 7 bases align to TRBD1. The V gene's germline CDR1 is SGHNT and CDR2 YENEEA. The CDR3 extends over 15 amino acids. V trimming: 5 bases; J trimming: 2 bases; junction bases outside the gene matches: 7.

The J gene is TRBJ1-5, the V gene TRBV30; no clear D gene. CDR3 size: 17 residues. Germline-derived CDR1 and CDR2 are GTSNPN and SVGIG (reference sequence). Trimming shortened V by 2 bases and J by 0 bases, and 17 bases separated the two germline ends. CDR3 DNA: TGTGCCTGGAGTCCCTCGTCGTTCAGAAATAGCAATCAGCCCCAGCATTTT. Amino acids: CAWSPSSFRNSNQPQHF. Using reference TRBV30 and TRBJ1-5 for the parts outside the CDR3, the full variable domain is SQTIHQWPATLVQPVGSPLSLECTVEGTSNPNLYWYRQAAGRGLQLLFYSVGIGQISSEVPQNLSASRPQDRQFILSSKKLLLSDSGFYLCAWSPSSFRNSNQPQHFGDGTRLSIL.

This rearrangement joins TRBV11-2 to TRBJ2-2; 8 positions agree with TRBD2. Germline V gene data show CDR1 as SGHAT and CDR2 as FQNNGV. Losses at the gene ends were 1 base for V and 5 bases for J; bases not matched to a gene: 3. The CDR3 loop spans 15 amino acids. CDR3 DNA: TGTGCCAGCAGCTTAGGACTAGCGCTTACCGGGGAGCTGTTTTTT. Amino acid sequence: CASSLGLALTGELFF.

The CDR3 loop reads CASSPGAFGGYTF. CDR3 nucleotide sequence: TGTGCCAGCAGCCCAGGGGCATTTGGTGGCTACACCTTC. The V and J genes are TRBV7-2 and TRBJ1-2, with D tentatively TRBD1 (6 bases). Trimming shortened V by 5 bases and J by 7 bases, and 14 bases separated the two germline ends. Germline CDR1 is SGHTA and CDR2 is FQGNSA. This CDR3 contains 13 residues.

This chain joins TRBV27 and TRBJ1-4; unclear D gene. This CDR3 is built from 14 residues. Germline assignment: CDR1 MNHEY and CDR2 SMNVEV (reference sequence). V was trimmed by 7 bases and J by 8 bases, leaving 17 bases between them. The CDR3 DNA follows: TGTGCCAGCACCAAAGCGGGAACTGGGGAAAAACTGTTTTTT. It codes for CASTKAGTGEKLFF.

This clone was recorded once. The chain has TRBV19 and TRBJ1-2, with D maybe TRBD1 (6 bases). Germline lookup yields CDR1 LNHDA and CDR2 SQIVND (reference sequence). The ends were cut back, 5 bases at V and 6 bases at J, with 13 bases in the middle. The CDR3 runs to 13 residues. The CDR3 nucleotides are TGTGCCAGTAGTCCCTCCGGGGGGCATGGCTACACCTTC. Translated: CASSPSGGHGYTF.

This chain uses TRBV7-9 with TRBJ1-4; TRBD1 might be the D (6 bases). The CDR3 totals 13 residues. Germline CDR1 and CDR2: SEHNR and FQNEAQ (reference sequence). Trimming pared 1 base from V and 9 bases from J, leaving 9 bases between. The CDR3 DNA sequence: TGTGCCAGCAGCTTAGGAGGGGACAAAAAACTGTTTTTT. It codes for CASSLGGDKKLFF.

This clone has just one count. The rearrangement links TRBV2 to TRBJ2-7; D unresolved. The CDR3 length is 14 residues. The V and J ends lost 7 bases and 3 bases respectively, with 16 bases between them. Germline CDR1 is SNHLY and CDR2 is FYNNEI. The CDR3 nucleotides read TGTGCCAGCACTCCCCCGGGTCAGCGCTACGAGCAGTACTTC. Its protein is CASTPPGQRYEQYF.

The sample holds one count of this clone. The V call is TRBV2, the J call TRBJ2-7; the match to TRBD1 covers 8 bases. Germline-derived CDR1 and CDR2 are SNHLY and FYNNEI. The CDR3 sequence is 17 residues long. V lost 0 bases, J lost 3 bases, and 10 bases stayed unmatched. The CDR3 DNA follows: TGTGCCAGCAGTGAAGCCATCCCGGGACAGGTCGTCTACGAGCAGTACTTC. Translated: CASSEAIPGQVVYEQYF.